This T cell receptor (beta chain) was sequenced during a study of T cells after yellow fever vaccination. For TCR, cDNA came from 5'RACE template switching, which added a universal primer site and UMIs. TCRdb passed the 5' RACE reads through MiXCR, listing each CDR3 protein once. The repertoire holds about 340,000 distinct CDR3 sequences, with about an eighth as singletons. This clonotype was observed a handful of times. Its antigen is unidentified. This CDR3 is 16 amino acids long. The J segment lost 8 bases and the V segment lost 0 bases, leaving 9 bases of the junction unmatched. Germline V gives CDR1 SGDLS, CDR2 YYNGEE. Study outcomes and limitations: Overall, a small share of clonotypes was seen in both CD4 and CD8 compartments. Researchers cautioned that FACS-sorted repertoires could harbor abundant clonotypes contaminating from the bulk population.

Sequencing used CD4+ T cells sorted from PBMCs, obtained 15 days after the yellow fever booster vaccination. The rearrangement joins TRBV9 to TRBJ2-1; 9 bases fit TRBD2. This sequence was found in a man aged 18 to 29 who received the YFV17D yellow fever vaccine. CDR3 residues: CASSVGASGAWDEQFF. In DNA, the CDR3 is TGTGCCAGCAGCGTAGGGGCTAGCGGGGCTTGGGATGAGCAGTTCTTC. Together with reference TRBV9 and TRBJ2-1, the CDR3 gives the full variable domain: DSGVTQTPKHLITATGQRVTLRCSPRSGDLSVYWYQQSLDQGLQFLIQYYNGEERAKGNILERFSAQQFPDLHSELNLSSLELGDSALYFCASSVGASGAWDEQFFGPGTRLTVL.